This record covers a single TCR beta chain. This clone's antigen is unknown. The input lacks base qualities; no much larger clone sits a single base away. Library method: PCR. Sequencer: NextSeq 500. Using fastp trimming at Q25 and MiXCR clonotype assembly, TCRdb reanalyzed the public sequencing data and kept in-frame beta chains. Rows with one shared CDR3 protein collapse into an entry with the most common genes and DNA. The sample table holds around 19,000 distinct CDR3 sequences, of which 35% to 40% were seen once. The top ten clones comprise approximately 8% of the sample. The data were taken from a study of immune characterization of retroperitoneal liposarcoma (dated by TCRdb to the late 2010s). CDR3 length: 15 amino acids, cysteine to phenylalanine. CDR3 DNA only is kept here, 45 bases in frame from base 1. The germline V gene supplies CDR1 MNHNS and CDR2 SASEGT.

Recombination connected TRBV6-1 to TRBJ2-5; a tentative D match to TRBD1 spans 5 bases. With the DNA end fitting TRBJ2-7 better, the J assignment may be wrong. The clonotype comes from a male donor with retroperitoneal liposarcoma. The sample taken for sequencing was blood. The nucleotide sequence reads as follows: TGTGCCAGCAGTGTCCCGGACACCAATCCCTACGAGCAGTACTTC. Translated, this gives CASSVPDTNPYEQYF.